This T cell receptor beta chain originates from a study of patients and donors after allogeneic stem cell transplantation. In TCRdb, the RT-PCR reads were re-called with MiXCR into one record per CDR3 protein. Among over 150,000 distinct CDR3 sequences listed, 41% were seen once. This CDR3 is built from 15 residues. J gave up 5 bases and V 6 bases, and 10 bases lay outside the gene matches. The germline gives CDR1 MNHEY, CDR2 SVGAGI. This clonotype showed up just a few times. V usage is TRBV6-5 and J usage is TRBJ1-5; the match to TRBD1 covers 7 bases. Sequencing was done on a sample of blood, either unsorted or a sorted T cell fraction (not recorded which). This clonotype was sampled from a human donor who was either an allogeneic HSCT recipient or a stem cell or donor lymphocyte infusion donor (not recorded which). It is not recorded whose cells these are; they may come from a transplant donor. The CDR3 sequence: CASSQTGERHQPQHF. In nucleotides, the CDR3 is TGTGCCAGCAGCCAAACAGGGGAGCGGCATCAGCCCCAGCATTTT.